Sequencing of this TCR beta chain was carried out in a study of shared clonotypes between healthy human individuals. Across several immunoSEQ plates, the genomic DNA of each subset was split evenly. Repertoires were generated with immunoSEQ multiplex PCR, while TCRdb's copy carries only in-frame clones and drops some. The sample lists about 2 million clones; 85% to 95% were seen once. Regarding this clone: Its antigen is unknown.

A CD45RA-negative memory subset and a CD45RA+ naive subset were separated from the CD4+ cells. Study-wide points: Naive subsets generally exceeded memory subsets in estimated richness. Clonotypes which were not shared had lower generation probabilities than clonotypes that all four donors shared.

The sample comprised naive CD4+ T cells sorted from blood. As to subset: CD45RA+ positively selected. The clonotype was recovered from a man in his late teens or twenties in good health.

CDR3 region: CASSSEGVMTGTRHEQFF. The CDR3 DNA follows: TGTGCCAGCAGCTCCGAAGGGGTTATGACAGGGACGAGGCATGAGCAGTTCTTC. The chain recombines TRBV7-9 with TRBJ2-1, with 7 positions matching TRBD1. The CDR3 consists of 18 residues. The junction had 20 bases not matched to a gene; V was cut back by 4 bases and J by 8 bases. The germline CDR1 and CDR2 sequences are SEHNR and FQNEAQ (reference sequence).